This is a list of T cell receptor beta chains from one sample in a study of cytomegalovirus exposure and HLA in healthy donors. Assay used: immunoSEQ multiplex PCR; TCRdb lists only in-frame clones, some missing. Among 100,000 or so clones listed, more than 65% were seen once. Material for sequencing was PBMCs. These receptors were collected from a middle-aged man in good health and CMV-seropositive. The CDR3 runs from the conserved cysteine through the conserved F or W. The D gene is left open where the match is weak. Size is omitted from some rows. Given values are once, few, many or a class for expanded clones.

cdr3_nt	cdr3_aa	clone_size	d_call	v_call	j_call	cdr3_length
TGTGCCAGCAGCTCACGACTAGCGGGGTACAATGAGCAGTTCTTC	CASSSRLAGYNEQFF	.	TRBD2	TRBV11-2	TRBJ2-1	15
TGTGCCAGCAGCTTAGTGGCGGGGGAAACAACTCTCCAAGAGACCCAGTACTTC	CASSLVAGETTLQETQYF	.	TRBD2	TRBV7-2	TRBJ2-5	18
TGTGCCAGCCGAGGGTCTGGCTATGGCTACACCTTC	CASRGSGYGYTF	.	.	TRBV7-2	TRBJ1-2	12
TGTGCCAGCAGCTCAAGCGGGTTAGCTGGAAACACCATATATTTT	CASSSSGLAGNTIYF	.	.	TRBV7-9	TRBJ1-3	15
TGTGCCAGCAGCCAAGATCCTACTAGCGGGTACGAGCAGTACTTC	CASSQDPTSGYEQYF	.	TRBD2	TRBV4-2	TRBJ2-7	15
TGTGCCAGCAGCGCAAGATCCGGGACAGGGGGCATGAATGAGCAGTTCTTC	CASSARSGTGGMNEQFF	once	TRBD1	TRBV11-3	TRBJ2-1	17
TGTGCCAGCAGCTTAAGGGGGCAGCAGCCCCAGCATTTT	CASSLRGQQPQHF	few	TRBD1	TRBV7-2	TRBJ1-5	13
TGTGCCAGCAGTGAAGCGCGGGGCGAATACACTGAAGCTTTCTTT	CASSEARGEYTEAFF	few	.	TRBV2	TRBJ1-1	15
TGTGCCAGCAGTTACTCTGGCAGGGGGAACACTGAAGCTTTCTTT	CASSYSGRGNTEAFF	.	.	TRBV6-6	TRBJ1-1	15
TGTGCCAGCAGTTACGTCGGGACTAGCGGGATACTCGAGCAGTACTTC	CASSYVGTSGILEQYF	.	TRBD2	TRBV6-5	TRBJ2-7	16
TGTGCCAGCAGCCCGGGACAGAATTCACCCCTCCACTTT	CASSPGQNSPLHF	.	TRBD1	TRBV7-3	TRBJ1-6	13
TGTGCCAGCTACAGTACAGCATCTGGGGCCAACGGCCTGACTTTC	CASYSTASGANGLTF	.	.	TRBV6-1	TRBJ2-6	15
TGTGCCAGCAGATATGGACTAGCGGACTCCTACGAGCAGTACTTC	CASRYGLADSYEQYF	.	TRBD2	TRBV7-2	TRBJ2-7	15
TGTGCCAGCAGCTTGGCAGGGCCTATAGCCAAAAACATTCAGTACTTC	CASSLAGPIAKNIQYF	.	.	TRBV7-8	TRBJ2-4	16
TGCGCCAGCAGCTCGAACCCTGGAGTCGGCGGGGCCTACGAGCAGTACTTC	CASSSNPGVGGAYEQYF	.	.	TRBV5-1	TRBJ2-7	17
TGTGCCAGCAGCTCAGGGGCTGGAAACACCATATATTTT	CASSSGAGNTIYF	.	.	TRBV7-2	TRBJ1-3	13
TGTGCCAGCAGTACGGGAGGAGACGCCCACGAGCAGTACTTC	CASSTGGDAHEQYF	.	TRBD2	TRBV6-5	TRBJ2-7	14